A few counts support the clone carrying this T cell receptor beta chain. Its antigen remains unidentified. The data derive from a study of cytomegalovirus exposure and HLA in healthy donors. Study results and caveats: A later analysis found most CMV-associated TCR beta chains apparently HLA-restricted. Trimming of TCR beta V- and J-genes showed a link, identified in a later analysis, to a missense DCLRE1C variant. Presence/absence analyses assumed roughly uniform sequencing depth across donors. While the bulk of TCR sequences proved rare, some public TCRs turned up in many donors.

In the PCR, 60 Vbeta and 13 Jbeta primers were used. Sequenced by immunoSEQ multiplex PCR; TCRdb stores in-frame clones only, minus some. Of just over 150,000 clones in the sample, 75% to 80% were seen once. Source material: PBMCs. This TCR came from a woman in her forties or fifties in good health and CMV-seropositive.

Written as DNA, the CDR3 is TGCGCCAGCAGCCTGGGACTCGAGGGCGCTGAAGCTTTCTTT. As protein: CASSLGLEGAEAFF. The chain links TRBV5-1 to TRBJ1-1, with D possibly being TRBD1 (5 bases). V was pared by 4 bases and J by 6 bases, with 16 bases between. CDR1 is SGHRS, CDR2 YFSETQ, per germline. The CDR3 consists of 14 residues.